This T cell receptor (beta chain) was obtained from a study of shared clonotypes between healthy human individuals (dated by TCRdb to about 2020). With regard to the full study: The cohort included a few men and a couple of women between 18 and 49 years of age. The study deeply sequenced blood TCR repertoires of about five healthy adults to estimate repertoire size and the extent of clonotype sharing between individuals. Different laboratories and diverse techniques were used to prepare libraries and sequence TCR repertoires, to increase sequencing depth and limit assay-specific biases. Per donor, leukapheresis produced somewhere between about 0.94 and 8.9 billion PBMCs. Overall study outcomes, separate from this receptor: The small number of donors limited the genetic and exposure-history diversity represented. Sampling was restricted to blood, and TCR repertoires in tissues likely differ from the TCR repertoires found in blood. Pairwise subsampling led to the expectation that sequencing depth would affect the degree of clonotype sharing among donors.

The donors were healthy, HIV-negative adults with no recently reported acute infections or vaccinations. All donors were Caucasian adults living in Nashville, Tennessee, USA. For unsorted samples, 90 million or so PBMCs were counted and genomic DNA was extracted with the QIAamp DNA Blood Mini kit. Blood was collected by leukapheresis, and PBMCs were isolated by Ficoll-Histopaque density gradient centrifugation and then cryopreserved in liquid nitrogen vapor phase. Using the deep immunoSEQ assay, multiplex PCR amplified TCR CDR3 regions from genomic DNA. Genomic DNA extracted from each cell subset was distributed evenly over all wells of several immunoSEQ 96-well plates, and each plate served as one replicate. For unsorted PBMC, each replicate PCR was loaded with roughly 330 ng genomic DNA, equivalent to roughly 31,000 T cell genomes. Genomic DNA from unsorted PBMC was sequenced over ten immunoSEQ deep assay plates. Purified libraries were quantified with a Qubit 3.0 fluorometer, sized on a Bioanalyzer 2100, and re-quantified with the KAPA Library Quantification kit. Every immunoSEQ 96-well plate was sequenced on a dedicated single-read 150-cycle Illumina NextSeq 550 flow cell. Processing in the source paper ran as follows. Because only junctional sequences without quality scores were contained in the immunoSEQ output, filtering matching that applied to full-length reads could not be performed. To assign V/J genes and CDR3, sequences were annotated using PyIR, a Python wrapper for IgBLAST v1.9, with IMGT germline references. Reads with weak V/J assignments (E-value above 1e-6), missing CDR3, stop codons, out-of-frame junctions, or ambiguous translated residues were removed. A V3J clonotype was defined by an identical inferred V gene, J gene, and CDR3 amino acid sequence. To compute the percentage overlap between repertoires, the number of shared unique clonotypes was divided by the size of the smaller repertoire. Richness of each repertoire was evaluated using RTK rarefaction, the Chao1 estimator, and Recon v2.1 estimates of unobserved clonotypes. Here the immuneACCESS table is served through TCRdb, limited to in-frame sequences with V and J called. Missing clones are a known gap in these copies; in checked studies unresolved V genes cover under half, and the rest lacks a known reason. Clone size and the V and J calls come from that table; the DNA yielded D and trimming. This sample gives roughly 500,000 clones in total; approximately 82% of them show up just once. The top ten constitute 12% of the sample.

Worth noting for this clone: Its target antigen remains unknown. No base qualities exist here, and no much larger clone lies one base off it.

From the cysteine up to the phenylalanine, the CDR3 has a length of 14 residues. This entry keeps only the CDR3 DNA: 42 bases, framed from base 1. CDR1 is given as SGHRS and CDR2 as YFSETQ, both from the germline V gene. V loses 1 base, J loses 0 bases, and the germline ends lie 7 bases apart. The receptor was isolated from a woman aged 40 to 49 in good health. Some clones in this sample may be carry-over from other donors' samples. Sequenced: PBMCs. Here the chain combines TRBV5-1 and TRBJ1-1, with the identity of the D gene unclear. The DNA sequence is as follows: TGCGCCAGCAGCTTGATAACGTTGAACACTGAAGCTTTCTTT. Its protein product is CASSLITLNTEAFF.